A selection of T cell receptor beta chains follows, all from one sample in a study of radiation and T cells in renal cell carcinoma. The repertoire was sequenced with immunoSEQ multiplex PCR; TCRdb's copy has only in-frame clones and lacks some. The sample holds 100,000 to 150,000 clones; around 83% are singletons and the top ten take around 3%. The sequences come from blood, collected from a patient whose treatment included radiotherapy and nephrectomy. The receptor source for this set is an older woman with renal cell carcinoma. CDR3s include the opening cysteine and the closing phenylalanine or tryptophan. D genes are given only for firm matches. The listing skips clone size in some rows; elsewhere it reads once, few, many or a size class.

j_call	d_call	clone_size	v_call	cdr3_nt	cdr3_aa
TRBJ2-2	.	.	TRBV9	TGTGCCAGCAGCGCCCCTGGGGATGGCACCGGGGAGCTGTTTTTT	CASSAPGDGTGELFF
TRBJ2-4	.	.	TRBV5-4	TGTGCCAGCAGCTTGGTATCGGCATTAGCCAAAAACATTCAGTACTTC	CASSLVSALAKNIQYF
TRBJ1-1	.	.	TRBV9	TGTGCCAGCAGCACCCGGGGAGGGGGCACTGAAGCTTTCTTT	CASSTRGGGTEAFF
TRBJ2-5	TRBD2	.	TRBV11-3	TGTGCCAGCAGCTTAGGGGGTACTAGCGGAAAAGAGACCCAGTACTTC	CASSLGGTSGKETQYF
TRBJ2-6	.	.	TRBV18	TGTGCCAGCTCATTGATCGGGGGGCTCTCTGGGGCCAACGTCCTGACTTTC	CASSLIGGLSGANVLTF
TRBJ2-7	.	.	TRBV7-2	TGTGCCAGCAGCTTATATAACTACGAGCAGTACTTC	CASSLYNYEQYF
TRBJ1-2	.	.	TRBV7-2	TGTGCCAGCAGCTTACGGACCGACTATGGCTACACCTTC	CASSLRTDYGYTF
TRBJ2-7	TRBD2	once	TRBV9	TGTGCCAGCAGCGTAGTGGAACTAGCGGGTGAGCAGTACTTC	CASSVVELAGEQYF
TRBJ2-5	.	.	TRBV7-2	TGTGCCAGCAGCTTAAACGTAGAGACCCAGTACTTC	CASSLNVETQYF
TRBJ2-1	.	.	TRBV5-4	TGTGCCAGCAGCTTGGCCAGTGCAGAGCAGTTCTTC	CASSLASAEQFF
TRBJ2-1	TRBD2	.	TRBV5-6	TGTGCCAGCAGCCCAGGACTAGCGGGAAGAAATGAGCAGTTCTTC	CASSPGLAGRNEQFF
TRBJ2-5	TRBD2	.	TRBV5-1	TGCGCCAGCAGCTTGGGGCTAGCGGGAGCCCCGGGCCAAGAGACCCAGTACTTC	CASSLGLAGAPGQETQYF
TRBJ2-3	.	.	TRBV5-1	TGCGCCAGCAGGGAGGGGTCTACAGATACGCAGTATTTT	CASREGSTDTQYF
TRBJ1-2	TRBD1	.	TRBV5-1	TGCGCCAGCAGCGAGACAGGGTACAATGGCTACACCTTC	CASSETGYNGYTF
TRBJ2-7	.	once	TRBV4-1	TGCGCCAGCAGCCAAGAACCTTCCTACGAGCAGTACTTC	CASSQEPSYEQYF
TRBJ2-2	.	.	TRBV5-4	TGTGCCAGCAGCTTTCAGGGCGGCACCGGGGAGCTGTTTTTT	CASSFQGGTGELFF
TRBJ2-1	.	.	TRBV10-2	TGCGCCAGCAGTGAGCTGGCCACGAATGAGCAGTTCTTC	CASSELATNEQFF
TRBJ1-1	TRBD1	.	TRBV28	TGTGCCAGCAGTTTATCGGGACAGGTTGACACTGAAGCTTTCTTT	CASSLSGQVDTEAFF
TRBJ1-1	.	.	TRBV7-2	TGTGCCAGCCGGGAGCTGATTGGGCACACTGAAGCTTTCTTT	CASRELIGHTEAFF
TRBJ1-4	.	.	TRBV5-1	TGCGCCAGCAGCTTGGCCTTCAGTTCTGATGAAAAACTGTTTTTT	CASSLAFSSDEKLFF
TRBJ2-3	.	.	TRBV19	TGTGCCAGTAGTATCCCCGAGCCGGGCACAGATACGCAGTATTTT	CASSIPEPGTDTQYF
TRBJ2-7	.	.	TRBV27	TGTGCCAGCAGTTTAGGGGGGAACTACGAGCAGTACTTC	CASSLGGNYEQYF
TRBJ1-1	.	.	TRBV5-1	TGCGCCAGCAGCTTGGCAGGAGGGAAGGACACTGAAGCTTTCTTT	CASSLAGGKDTEAFF
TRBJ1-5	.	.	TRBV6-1	TGTGCCAGCAGTGGGGGGACTTGGAGTCACAATCAGCCCCAGCATTTT	CASSGGTWSHNQPQHF
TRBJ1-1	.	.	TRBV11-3	TGTGCCAGCAGCTTAGGGGGGCACACTGAAGCTTTCTTT	CASSLGGHTEAFF
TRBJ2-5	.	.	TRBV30	TGTGCCTGGAGTGGCGACCGGGTGATCCAAGAGACCCAGTACTTC	CAWSGDRVIQETQYF
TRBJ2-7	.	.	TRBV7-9	TGTGCCAGCAGCCTAAGGACGGGGCTCTACGAGCAGTACTTC	CASSLRTGLYEQYF
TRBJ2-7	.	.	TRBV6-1	TGTGCCAGCACCGAAGGGGGAGGAATCTACGAGCAGTACTTC	CASTEGGGIYEQYF
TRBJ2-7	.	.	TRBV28	TGTGCCAGCAGTGCCTACAAGGGGGAGCAGTACTTC	CASSAYKGEQYF
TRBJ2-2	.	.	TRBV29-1	TGCAGCGTTGAGAACCCCCGGGACACCGGGGAGCTGTTTTTT	CSVENPRDTGELFF
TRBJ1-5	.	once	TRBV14	TGTGCCAGCAGCCTAACAGGGAATCAGCCCCAGCATTTT	CASSLTGNQPQHF
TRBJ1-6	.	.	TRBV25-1	TGTGCCAGCAGTGAATATGAGGGAGGCCCTGATAATTCACCCCTCCACTTT	CASSEYEGGPDNSPLHF
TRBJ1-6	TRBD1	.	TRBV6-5	TGTGCCAGCCTCCGGGACAGGAATTCACCCCTCCACTTT	CASLRDRNSPLHF
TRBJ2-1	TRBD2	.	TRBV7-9	TGTGCCAGCACTCTAGGGGCACTAGCGGGGGCCTACAATGAGCAGTTCTTC	CASTLGALAGAYNEQFF
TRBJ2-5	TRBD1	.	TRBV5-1	TGCGCCAGCAGCTTGACCGGGACAGAGGTGGAGACCCAGTACTTC	CASSLTGTEVETQYF
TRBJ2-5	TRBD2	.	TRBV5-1	TGCGCCAGCAGCTTGGAGGGCCGAGCGGGGGTAGAGACCCAGTACTTC	CASSLEGRAGVETQYF
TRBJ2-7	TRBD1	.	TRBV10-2	TGCGCCAGCAGTGAATCCGGGACAGGGGGCGTCGAGCAGTACTTC	CASSESGTGGVEQYF
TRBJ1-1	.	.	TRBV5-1	TGCGCCAGCAGCTTGGTGGGGAACAGGGTGAACACTGAAGCTTTCTTT	CASSLVGNRVNTEAFF
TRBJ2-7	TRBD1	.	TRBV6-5	TGTGCCAGCACCACAGGGGGCGCGGGCGAGCAGTACTTC	CASTTGGAGEQYF
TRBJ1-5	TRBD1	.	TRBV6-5	TGTGCCAGCAGAGCTCGGGACAGGGAGAATCAGCCCCAGCATTTT	CASRARDRENQPQHF
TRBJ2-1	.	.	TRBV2	TGTGCCAGCAGAAGGACAGAGCCCGTCTCCTACAATGAGCAGTTCTTC	CASRRTEPVSYNEQFF
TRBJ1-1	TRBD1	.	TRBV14	TGTGCCAGCAGCCAATCTGGACAGGGGATAAATGTCATGAACACTGAAGCTTTCTTT	CASSQSGQGINVMNTEAFF
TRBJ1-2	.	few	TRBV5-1	TGCGCCAGCCGGCAGGAAGCTAACTATGGCTACACCTTC	CASRQEANYGYTF
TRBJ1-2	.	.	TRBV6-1	TGTGCCAGCAGGGCGGACGTTAACTATGGCTACACCTTC	CASRADVNYGYTF
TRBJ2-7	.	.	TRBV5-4	TGTGCCAGCAGCGCGGGGACAGCTGACTCCTACGAGCAGTACTTC	CASSAGTADSYEQYF
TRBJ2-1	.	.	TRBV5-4	TGTGCCAGCAGCCCCGGTGGGGTCCATGAGCAGTTCTTC	CASSPGGVHEQFF
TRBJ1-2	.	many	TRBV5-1	TGCGCCAGCAGCCACACAGACGACTATGGCTACACCTTC	CASSHTDDYGYTF
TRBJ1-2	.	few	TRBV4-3	TGCGCCAGCAGCCAAGATATCGGAGGGGACTATGGCTACACCTTC	CASSQDIGGDYGYTF
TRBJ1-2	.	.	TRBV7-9	TGTGCCAGCAGCTTTAGGACAGAGCATGGCTACACCTTC	CASSFRTEHGYTF
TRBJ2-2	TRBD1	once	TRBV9	TGTGCCAGCAGGGAAGTCGGGACAGGGGCCGGGGAGCTGTTTTTT	CASREVGTGAGELFF
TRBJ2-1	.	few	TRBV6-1	TGTGCCAGCAGTGATCAGGGGTACAATGAGCAGTTCTTC	CASSDQGYNEQFF
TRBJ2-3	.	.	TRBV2	TGTGCCAGCAGTGATGAGGGGGTGTCAACGCAGTATTTT	CASSDEGVSTQYF
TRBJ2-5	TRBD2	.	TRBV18	TGTGCCAGCTCTCCCATGACTAGCGGGACGGAGACCCAGTACTTC	CASSPMTSGTETQYF
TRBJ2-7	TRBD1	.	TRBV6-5	TGTGCCAGCAGTTACTCGACAGGGAACTACGAGCAGTACTTC	CASSYSTGNYEQYF
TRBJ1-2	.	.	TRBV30	TGTGCCTGCCTGGGTCTCCCCCACACCTTC	CACLGLPHTF
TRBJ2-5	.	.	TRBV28	TGTGCCAGCAGTGCTACAGGGCCGGTGAAGACCCAGTACTTC	CASSATGPVKTQYF
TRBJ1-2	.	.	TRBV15	TGTGCCACCAGCAGAGATGTTCAAGTTGGCTACACCTTC	CATSRDVQVGYTF
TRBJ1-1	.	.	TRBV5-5	TGTGCCAGCAGCCTCGGACTGTTGAACACTGAAGCTTTCTTT	CASSLGLLNTEAFF
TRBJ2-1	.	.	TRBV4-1	TGCGCCAGCAGCCAAGTCGCGGGACCCCGATACAATGAGCAGTTCTTC	CASSQVAGPRYNEQFF
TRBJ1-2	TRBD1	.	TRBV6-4	TGTGCCAGCAGTAAGTGGACAGGGATGGCCTATGGCTACACCTTC	CASSKWTGMAYGYTF